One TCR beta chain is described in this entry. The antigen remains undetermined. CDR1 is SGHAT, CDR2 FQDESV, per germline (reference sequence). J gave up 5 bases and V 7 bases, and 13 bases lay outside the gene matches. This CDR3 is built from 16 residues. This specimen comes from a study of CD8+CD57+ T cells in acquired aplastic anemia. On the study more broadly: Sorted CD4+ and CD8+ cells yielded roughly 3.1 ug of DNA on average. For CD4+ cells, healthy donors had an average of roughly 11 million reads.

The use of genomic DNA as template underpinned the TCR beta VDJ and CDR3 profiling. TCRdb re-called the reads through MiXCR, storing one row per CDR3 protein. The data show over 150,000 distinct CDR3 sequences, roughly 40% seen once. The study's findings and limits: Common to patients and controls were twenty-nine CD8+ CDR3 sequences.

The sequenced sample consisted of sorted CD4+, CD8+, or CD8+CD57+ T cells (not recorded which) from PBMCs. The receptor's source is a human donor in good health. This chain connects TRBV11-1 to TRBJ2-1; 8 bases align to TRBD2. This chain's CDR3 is CASIDQGGRYNNEQFF. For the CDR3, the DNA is TGTGCCAGCATCGATCAGGGCGGGAGGTATAACAATGAGCAGTTCTTC.